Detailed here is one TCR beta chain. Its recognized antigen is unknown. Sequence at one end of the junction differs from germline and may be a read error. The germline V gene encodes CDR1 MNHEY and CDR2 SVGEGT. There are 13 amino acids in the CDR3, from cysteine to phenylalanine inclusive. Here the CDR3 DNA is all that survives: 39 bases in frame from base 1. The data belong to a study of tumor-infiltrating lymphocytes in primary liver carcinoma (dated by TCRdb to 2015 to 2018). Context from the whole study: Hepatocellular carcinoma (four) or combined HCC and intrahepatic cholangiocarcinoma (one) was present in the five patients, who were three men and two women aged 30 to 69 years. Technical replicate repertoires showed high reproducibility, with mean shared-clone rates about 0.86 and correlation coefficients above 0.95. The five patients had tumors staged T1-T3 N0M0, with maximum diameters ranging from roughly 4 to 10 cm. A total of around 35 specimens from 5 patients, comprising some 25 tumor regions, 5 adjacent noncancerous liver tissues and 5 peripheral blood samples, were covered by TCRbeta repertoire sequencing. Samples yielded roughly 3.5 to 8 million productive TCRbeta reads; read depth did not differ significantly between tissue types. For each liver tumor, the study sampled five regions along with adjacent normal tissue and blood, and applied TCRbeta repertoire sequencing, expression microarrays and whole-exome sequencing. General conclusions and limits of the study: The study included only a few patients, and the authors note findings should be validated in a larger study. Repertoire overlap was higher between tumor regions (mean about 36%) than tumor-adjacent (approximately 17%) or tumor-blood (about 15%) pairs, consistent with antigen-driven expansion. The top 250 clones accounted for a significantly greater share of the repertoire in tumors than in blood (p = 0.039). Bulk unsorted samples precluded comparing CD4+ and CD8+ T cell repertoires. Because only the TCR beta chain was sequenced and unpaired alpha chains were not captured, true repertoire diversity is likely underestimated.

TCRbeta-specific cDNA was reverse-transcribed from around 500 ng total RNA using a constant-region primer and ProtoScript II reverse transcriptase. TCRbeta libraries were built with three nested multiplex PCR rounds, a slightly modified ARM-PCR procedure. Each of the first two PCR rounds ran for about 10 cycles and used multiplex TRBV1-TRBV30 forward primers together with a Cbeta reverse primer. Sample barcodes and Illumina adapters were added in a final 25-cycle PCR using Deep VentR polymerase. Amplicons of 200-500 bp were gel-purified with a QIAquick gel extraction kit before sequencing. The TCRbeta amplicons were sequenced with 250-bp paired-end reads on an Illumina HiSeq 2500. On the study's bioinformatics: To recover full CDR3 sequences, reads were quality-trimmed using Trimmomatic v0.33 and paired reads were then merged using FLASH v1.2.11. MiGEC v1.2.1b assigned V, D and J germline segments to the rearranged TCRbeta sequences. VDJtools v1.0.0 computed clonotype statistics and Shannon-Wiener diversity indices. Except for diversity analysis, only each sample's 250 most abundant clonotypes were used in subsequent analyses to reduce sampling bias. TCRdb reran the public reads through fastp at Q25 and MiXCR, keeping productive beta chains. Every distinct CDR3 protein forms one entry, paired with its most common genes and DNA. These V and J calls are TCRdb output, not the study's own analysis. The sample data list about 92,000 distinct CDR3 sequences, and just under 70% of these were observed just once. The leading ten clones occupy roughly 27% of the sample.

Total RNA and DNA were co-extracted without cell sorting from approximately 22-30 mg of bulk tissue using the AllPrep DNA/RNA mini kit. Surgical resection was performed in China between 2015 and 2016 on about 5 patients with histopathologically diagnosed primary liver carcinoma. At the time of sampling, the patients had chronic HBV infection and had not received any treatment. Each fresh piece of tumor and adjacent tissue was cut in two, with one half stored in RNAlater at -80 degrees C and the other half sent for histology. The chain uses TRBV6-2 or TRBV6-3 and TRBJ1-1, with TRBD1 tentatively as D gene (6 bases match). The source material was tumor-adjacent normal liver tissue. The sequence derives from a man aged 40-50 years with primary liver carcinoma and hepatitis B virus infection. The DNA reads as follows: TGTGCCAGCAGTCGGCCCCTAGGGGGTCCGGCTTCCTTT. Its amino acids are CASSRPLGGPASF.